This record looks at one T cell receptor beta chain sequence and its context. Its antigen is undetermined. The record originates from a study of post-analysis software for immune sequencing data. Overall study context: As for disease course, relapsing-remitting, secondary progressive and progressive-relapsing multiple sclerosis were all included. Study-wide results and limits: Roughly five TRBV segments were more frequent in patients than controls; TRBV5-6, TRBV5-1 and TRBV20-1 belonged to this group.

Tagging with unique molecular identifiers was a feature of the TCR beta cDNA libraries. TCRdb ran MiXCR on the PCR reads and lists one entry per CDR3 protein. The repertoire has roughly 600,000 distinct CDR3 sequences, roughly 46% of them found once; the top ten carry under 2%. Losses at the gene ends were 1 base for V and 3 bases for J; bases not matched to a gene: 6. CDR1 is SGHDT and CDR2 is YYEEEE in the germline V gene. This CDR3 is built from 16 residues. Sequencing was done on a sample of blood. This rearrangement joins TRBV5-6 to TRBJ1-2, with TRBD1 matching over 10 bases. This receptor was identified in a girl under 18 with multiple sclerosis. The CDR3 loop is CASSLYGTGDYYGYTF. CDR3 in DNA: TGTGCCAGCAGCTTGTACGGGACAGGGGACTACTATGGCTACACCTTC. Using reference TRBV5-6 and TRBJ1-2 for the parts outside the CDR3, the full variable domain is DAGVTQSPTHLIKTRGQQVTLRCSPKSGHDTVSWYQQALGQGPQFIFQYYEEEERQRGNFPDRFSGHQFPNYSSELNVNALLLGDSALYLCASSLYGTGDYYGYTFGSGTRLTVV.